These T cell receptor beta chains were read from a single sample in a study of blood T cell repertoires in COVID-19. Clones were sequenced by immunoSEQ multiplex PCR, and TCRdb holds only the in-frame ones, with some missing. Of fewer than 350,000 clones in the sample, around 85% were seen once. The sequenced sample consisted of PBMCs or T cells enriched from blood (not recorded which). These receptors came from a woman in her thirties who had been exposed to COVID-19. CDR3s include the opening cysteine and the closing phenylalanine or tryptophan. A D gene is named only where the DNA matches it firmly. Expanded clones are given a class, and other clones once, few, many or no size at all.

>TRBJ1-2|NA|TRBV30|TRBD1
CAWSGGQGGYGYTF
TGTGCCTGGAGTGGGGGACAGGGGGGCTATGGCTACACCTTC
>TRBJ2-3|few|TRBV28|NA
CASRYSGDLTQYF
TGTGCCAGTAGGTATTCCGGGGATCTCACGCAGTATTTT
>TRBJ2-7|NA|TRBV11-2|NA
CASSLTGIYEQYF
TGTGCCAGCAGCCTTACAGGGATATACGAGCAGTACTTC
>TRBJ1-3|NA|TRBV4-2|NA
CASSQDLTVRGNTIYF
TGTGCCAGCAGCCAAGATCTCACAGTTCGTGGAAACACCATATATTTT
>TRBJ1-2|NA|TRBV19|NA
CASSIAANYGYTF
TGTGCCAGTAGTATAGCAGCTAACTATGGCTACACCTTC
>TRBJ1-1|NA|TRBV30|TRBD1
CAWSVRDRGTRFDVNTEAFF
TGTGCCTGGAGTGTCCGTGACAGGGGAACTCGGTTTGACGTGAACACTGAAGCTTTCTTT
>TRBJ2-2|once|TRBV12-2|NA
CASRSDLGDGSGDTGELFF
TGTGCAAGTCGCTCCGATCTAGGAGACGGCTCGGGGGACACCGGGGAGCTGTTTTTT
>TRBJ2-3|NA|TRBV7-6|NA
CASSLARAGSDTQYF
TGTGCCAGCAGCTTAGCGAGGGCGGGTTCAGATACGCAGTATTTT
>TRBJ2-3|NA|TRBV15|TRBD2
CATSRAGGADSQYF
TGTGCCACCAGCAGAGCCGGGGGGGCCGATTCGCAGTATTTT
>TRBJ2-5|NA|TRBV24-1|NA
CATSDLTGRDAKETQYF
TGTGCCACCAGTGATTTGACGGGTCGAGACGCGAAAGAGACCCAGTACTTC
>TRBJ1-2|NA|TRBV10-3|TRBD1
CAISGDRDGYTF
TGTGCCATCAGCGGGGACAGGGATGGCTACACCTTC
>TRBJ2-5|NA|TRBV11-2|TRBD1
CASSPGQGYRETQYF
TGTGCCAGCAGCCCGGGACAGGGGTATAGGGAGACCCAGTACTTC
>TRBJ1-6|few|TRBV5-1|NA
CASSLARNNSPLHF
TGCGCCAGCAGCTTGGCCAGAAATAATTCACCCCTCCACTTT
>TRBJ1-4|NA|TRBV3-1/TRBV3-2|TRBD1
CASRGTGGVEKLFF
TGTGCCAGCAGAGGGACAGGGGGGGTGGAAAAACTGTTTTTT
>TRBJ1-6|NA|TRBV5-1|TRBD1
CASSQGTVYNSPLHF
TGCGCCAGCAGCCAAGGGACAGTCTATAATTCACCCCTCCACTTT
>TRBJ1-2|NA|TRBV7-2|NA
CASSFSQELIWLGYTF
TGTGCCAGCAGCTTCTCACAGGAGTTGATATGGCTGGGCTACACCTTC
>TRBJ2-1|NA|TRBV5-1|TRBD1
CASSPRGQGHGEQFF
TGCGCCAGCAGCCCCCGGGGACAGGGGCACGGTGAGCAGTTCTTC
>TRBJ1-1|NA|TRBV30|NA
CPEGFVGAEAFF
TGTCCCGAGGGATTCGTTGGCGCTGAAGCTTTCTTT
>TRBJ2-5|NA|TRBV9|NA
CASSVGGLLQETQYF
TGTGCCAGCAGCGTAGGAGGGCTGCTCCAAGAGACCCAGTACTTC
>TRBJ2-5|NA|TRBV21-1|NA
CASSSRGLVQETQYF
TGTGCCAGCAGCAGTAGGGGGCTCGTTCAAGAGACCCAGTACTTC
>TRBJ1-2|few|TRBV9|NA
CASSVDGGGYTF
TGTGCCAGCAGCGTAGACGGAGGCGGCTACACCTTC
>TRBJ1-2|NA|TRBV19|NA
CASNNAGGDGGYTF
TGTGCCAGTAACAATGCCGGGGGAGACGGTGGCTACACCTTC
>TRBJ2-3|NA|TRBV6-5|TRBD2
CASTPGGGADTQYF
TGTGCCAGCACTCCCGGGGGGGGAGCAGATACGCAGTATTTT
>TRBJ1-2|NA|TRBV28|NA
CASSLGPKGDYGYTF
TGTGCCAGCAGTTTAGGTCCCAAGGGGGACTATGGCTACACCTTC
>TRBJ1-2|once|TRBV29-1|NA
CSVVNSNYGYTF
TGCAGCGTTGTTAACTCGAACTATGGCTACACCTTC
>TRBJ2-7|NA|TRBV6-5|NA
CASSYRQGGSSYEQYF
TGTGCCAGCAGTTATCGTCAGGGAGGAAGCTCCTACGAGCAGTACTTC
>TRBJ1-4|NA|TRBV25-1|NA
CASSDPSGYEKLFF
TGTGCCAGCAGTGATCCCTCGGGATATGAAAAACTGTTTTTT
>TRBJ2-5|NA|TRBV20-1|TRBD2
CSASETSGTSGEETQYF
TGCAGTGCTAGTGAGACTTCCGGGACTAGCGGGGAAGAGACCCAGTACTTC